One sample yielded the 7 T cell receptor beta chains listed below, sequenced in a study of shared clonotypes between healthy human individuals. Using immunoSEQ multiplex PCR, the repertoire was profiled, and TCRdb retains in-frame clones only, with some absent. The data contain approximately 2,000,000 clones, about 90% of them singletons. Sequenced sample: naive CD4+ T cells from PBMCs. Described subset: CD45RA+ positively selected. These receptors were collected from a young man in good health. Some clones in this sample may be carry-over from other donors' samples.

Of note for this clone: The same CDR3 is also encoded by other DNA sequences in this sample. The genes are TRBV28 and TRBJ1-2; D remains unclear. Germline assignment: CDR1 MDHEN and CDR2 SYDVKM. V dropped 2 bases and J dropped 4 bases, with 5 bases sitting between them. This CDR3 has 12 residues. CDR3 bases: TGTGCCAGCAGTTTAGGTAGCTATGGCTACACCTTC. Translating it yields CASSLGSYGYTF.

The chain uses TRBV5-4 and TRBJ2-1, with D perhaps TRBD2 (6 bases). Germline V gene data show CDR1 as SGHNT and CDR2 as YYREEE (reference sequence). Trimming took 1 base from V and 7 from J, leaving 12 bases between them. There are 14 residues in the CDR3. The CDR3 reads CASSLTSYTNEQFF. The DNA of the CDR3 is TGTGCCAGCAGCTTGACTAGCTATACGAATGAGCAGTTCTTC.

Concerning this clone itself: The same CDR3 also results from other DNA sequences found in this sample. The CDR3 loop reads CASSLSVTGELFF. CDR3 nucleotides: TGTGCCAGCAGCTTAAGTGTCACCGGGGAGCTGTTTTTT. The J gene is TRBJ2-2, the V gene TRBV7-2; no clear D gene. The germline V and J ends were trimmed by 2 bases and 4 bases, with 5 bases remaining between them. This CDR3 has 13 residues. CDR1 is SGHTA, CDR2 FQGNSA, per germline.

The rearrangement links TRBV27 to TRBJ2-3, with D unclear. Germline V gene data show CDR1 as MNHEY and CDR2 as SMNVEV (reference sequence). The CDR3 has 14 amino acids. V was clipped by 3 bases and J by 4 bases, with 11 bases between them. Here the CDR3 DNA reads TGTGCCAGCAGTTTCGGTACTGTTCCAGATACGCAGTATTTT. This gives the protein CASSFGTVPDTQYF.

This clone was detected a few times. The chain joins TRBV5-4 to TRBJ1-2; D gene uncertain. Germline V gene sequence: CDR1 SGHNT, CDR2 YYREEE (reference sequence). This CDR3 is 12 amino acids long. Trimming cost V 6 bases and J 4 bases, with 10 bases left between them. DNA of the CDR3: TGTGCCAGCACCACAGAAACCTATGGCTACACCTTC. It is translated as CASTTETYGYTF. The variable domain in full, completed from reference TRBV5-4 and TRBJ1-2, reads ETGVTQSPTHLIKTRGQQVTLRCSSQSGHNTVSWYQQALGQGPQFIFQYYREEENGRGNFPPRFSGLQFPNYSSELNVNALELDDSALYLCASTTETYGYTFGSGTRLTVV.

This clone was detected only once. The CDR3 is CASSGRQGWDYRGYTF. Here the CDR3 DNA reads TGTGCCAGCAGTGGAAGACAGGGGTGGGACTATCGGGGCTACACCTTC. The rearrangement links TRBV28 to TRBJ1-2; the match to TRBD1 covers 8 bases. Germline V CDR1 and CDR2: MDHEN, SYDVKM. The CDR3 is made up of 16 amino acids. V gave up 5 bases and J gave up 8 bases; unmatched junction bases: 16.

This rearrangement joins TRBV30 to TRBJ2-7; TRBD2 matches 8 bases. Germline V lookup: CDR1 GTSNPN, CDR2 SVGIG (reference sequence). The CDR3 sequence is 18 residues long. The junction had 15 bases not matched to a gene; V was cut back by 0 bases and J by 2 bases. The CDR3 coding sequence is TGTGCCTGGAGTGTACCCGGACTAGCACTCCAAGGAACCTACGAGCAGTACTTC. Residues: CAWSVPGLALQGTYEQYF. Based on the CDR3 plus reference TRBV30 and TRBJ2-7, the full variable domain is SQTIHQWPATLVQPVGSPLSLECTVEGTSNPNLYWYRQAAGRGLQLLFYSVGIGQISSEVPQNLSASRPQDRQFILSSKKLLLSDSGFYLCAWSVPGLALQGTYEQYFGPGTRLTVT.